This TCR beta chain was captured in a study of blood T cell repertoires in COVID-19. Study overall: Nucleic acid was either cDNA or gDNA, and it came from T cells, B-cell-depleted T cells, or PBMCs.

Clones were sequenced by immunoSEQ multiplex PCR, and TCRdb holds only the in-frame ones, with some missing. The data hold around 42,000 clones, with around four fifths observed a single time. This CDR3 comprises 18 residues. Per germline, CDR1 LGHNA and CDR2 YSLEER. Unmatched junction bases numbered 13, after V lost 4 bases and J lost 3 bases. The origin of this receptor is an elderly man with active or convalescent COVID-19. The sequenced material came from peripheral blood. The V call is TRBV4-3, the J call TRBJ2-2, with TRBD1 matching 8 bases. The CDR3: CASSRKRTGTGYTGELFF. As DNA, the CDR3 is TGCGCCAGCAGCCGAAAGAGGACCGGGACAGGCTACACCGGGGAGCTGTTTTTT.